A selection of T cell receptor beta chains follows, all from one sample in a study of cytotoxic CD8 clonotypes in ibrutinib-treated CLL. Profiling relied on immunoSEQ multiplex PCR, and the TCRdb table lists in-frame clones only, not all of them. The sample yields 14,000 or so clones, roughly 64% seen once. The sample in question was PBMCs, obtained before ibrutinib treatment. The receptors stem from a human donor with chronic lymphocytic leukemia. CDR3s include the opening cysteine and the closing phenylalanine or tryptophan. Fields, in order: CDR3 protein, CDR3 DNA, J gene, D gene, clone size, V gene. D genes are given only for firm matches. Clone size is given for some rows only: seen once, a few or many times, or a class if the clone is expanded.

CDR3 protein: CASTTPGLYGYTF
CDR3 DNA: TGTGCCAGTACTACCCCGGGACTCTATGGCTACACCTTC
J gene: TRBJ1-2
D gene: -
clone size: -
V gene: TRBV19

CDR3 protein: CASSLVSTEAFF
CDR3 DNA: TGTGCCAGCAGCTTAGTGAGTACTGAAGCTTTCTTT
J gene: TRBJ1-1
D gene: -
clone size: many
V gene: TRBV11-3

CDR3 protein: CASSDGTRTGELFF
CDR3 DNA: TGTGCCAGCAGTGACGGAACTCGCACCGGGGAGCTGTTTTTT
J gene: TRBJ2-2
D gene: -
clone size: -
V gene: TRBV6-1

CDR3 protein: CASSGLAAPYGYTF
CDR3 DNA: TGTGCCAGCAGTGGTCTCGCAGCGCCCTATGGCTACACCTTC
J gene: TRBJ1-2
D gene: -
clone size: -
V gene: TRBV2

CDR3 protein: CASSVGGGVVEEKLFF
CDR3 DNA: TGTGCCAGCAGCGTAGGAGGGGGGGTAGTTGAAGAAAAACTGTTTTTT
J gene: TRBJ1-4
D gene: -
clone size: once
V gene: TRBV7-6

CDR3 protein: CASSIGGRTDTQYF
CDR3 DNA: TGTGCCAGTAGTATCGGGGGCCGCACAGATACGCAGTATTTT
J gene: TRBJ2-3
D gene: -
clone size: -
V gene: TRBV19

CDR3 protein: CASSIIYRDTQNTEAFF
CDR3 DNA: TGTGCCAGTAGTATTATCTATCGGGACACCCAGAACACTGAAGCTTTCTTT
J gene: TRBJ1-1
D gene: -
clone size: -
V gene: TRBV19

CDR3 protein: CASTSYPIGNTEAFF
CDR3 DNA: TGTGCCAGTACCTCATACCCCATAGGCAACACTGAAGCTTTCTTT
J gene: TRBJ1-1
D gene: -
clone size: many
V gene: TRBV19

CDR3 protein: CASSLGTGGLQTQYF
CDR3 DNA: TGCGCCAGCAGCTTGGGGACAGGGGGCTTGCAGACCCAGTACTTC
J gene: TRBJ2-5
D gene: TRBD1
clone size: -
V gene: TRBV5-1

CDR3 protein: CASSSGQGRETGELFF
CDR3 DNA: TGTGCCAGCAGCTCCGGACAGGGAAGAGAAACCGGGGAGCTGTTTTTT
J gene: TRBJ2-2
D gene: TRBD1
clone size: -
V gene: TRBV7-6

CDR3 protein: CASGQDTYNQPQHF
CDR3 DNA: TGTGCTAGTGGTCAGGACACATATAATCAGCCCCAGCATTTT
J gene: TRBJ1-5
D gene: -
clone size: few
V gene: TRBV12-5

CDR3 protein: CASSLDRRAFF
CDR3 DNA: TGTGCCAGCAGCTTAGATCGCAGAGCTTTCTTT
J gene: TRBJ1-1
D gene: -
clone size: -
V gene: TRBV7-9

CDR3 protein: CASSIGGAEVPQHF
CDR3 DNA: TGTGCCAGCAGCATCGGGGGCGCAGAGGTGCCCCAGCATTTT
J gene: TRBJ1-5
D gene: -
clone size: many
V gene: TRBV5-5

CDR3 protein: CASSENQENANYGYTF
CDR3 DNA: TGCGCCAGCAGTGAGAACCAGGAGAACGCTAACTATGGCTACACCTTC
J gene: TRBJ1-2
D gene: -
clone size: -
V gene: TRBV10-1

CDR3 protein: CAWSARGGGELFF
CDR3 DNA: TGTGCCTGGAGTGCCAGGGGTGGGGGGGAGCTGTTTTTT
J gene: TRBJ2-2
D gene: -
clone size: -
V gene: TRBV30

CDR3 protein: CASSLGGSGNTIYF
CDR3 DNA: TGTGCCAGCAGCTTAGGGGGCTCTGGAAACACCATATATTTT
J gene: TRBJ1-3
D gene: -
clone size: -
V gene: TRBV5-4

CDR3 protein: CASSPTGGTDTQYF
CDR3 DNA: TGTGCCAGCTCACCAACAGGGGGCACAGATACGCAGTATTTT
J gene: TRBJ2-3
D gene: TRBD1
clone size: -
V gene: TRBV18

CDR3 protein: CASSSRQSTNEKLFF
CDR3 DNA: TGTGCCAGTAGTTCCCGACAGTCAACTAATGAAAAACTGTTTTTT
J gene: TRBJ1-4
D gene: -
clone size: medium-sized
V gene: TRBV19

CDR3 protein: CASSIKGSDEQYF
CDR3 DNA: TGTGCCAGTAGTATCAAGGGGTCCGACGAGCAGTACTTC
J gene: TRBJ2-7
D gene: -
clone size: -
V gene: TRBV19

CDR3 protein: CASRMDIGTYNEQFF
CDR3 DNA: TGCGCCAGCAGGATGGACATCGGAACCTACAATGAGCAGTTCTTC
J gene: TRBJ2-1
D gene: -
clone size: -
V gene: TRBV10-1

CDR3 protein: CATTSDSTGNTEAFF
CDR3 DNA: TGTGCCACCACCTCCGACTCTACAGGGAACACTGAAGCTTTCTTT
J gene: TRBJ1-1
D gene: -
clone size: -
V gene: TRBV27

CDR3 protein: CASSERTSGAYEQYF
CDR3 DNA: TGTGCCAGCAGCGAGAGGACTAGCGGTGCCTACGAGCAGTACTTC
J gene: TRBJ2-7
D gene: TRBD2
clone size: -
V gene: TRBV5-4

CDR3 protein: CSVVHFTSTDTQYF
CDR3 DNA: TGCAGCGTTGTTCACTTCACCTCCACAGATACGCAGTATTTT
J gene: TRBJ2-3
D gene: -
clone size: -
V gene: TRBV29-1

CDR3 protein: CASGIGLYGGEQFF
CDR3 DNA: TGTGCCAGTGGTATAGGACTCTACGGGGGGGAGCAGTTCTTC
J gene: TRBJ2-1
D gene: TRBD2
clone size: -
V gene: TRBV19

CDR3 protein: CASSLGAGNTEAFF
CDR3 DNA: TGTGCCAGCTCACTTGGGGCTGGGAACACTGAAGCTTTCTTT
J gene: TRBJ1-1
D gene: -
clone size: -
V gene: TRBV18

CDR3 protein: CASSKGHSGSYEQYF
CDR3 DNA: TGTGCCAGCAGTAAGGGTCATTCGGGCTCCTACGAGCAGTACTTC
J gene: TRBJ2-7
D gene: -
clone size: -
V gene: TRBV27

CDR3 protein: CASSPGEGNQPQHF
CDR3 DNA: TGTGCCAGCTCACCAGGGGAGGGGAATCAGCCCCAGCATTTT
J gene: TRBJ1-5
D gene: -
clone size: few
V gene: TRBV18